Listed here are 14 T cell receptor beta chains from one sample, sequenced in a study of blood T cells in healthy people across ages. Using a J-beta primer mix together with a sample-barcoded 5' primer, a second PCR was run for roughly 7 to 12 cycles. MiXCR, run by TCRdb on the 5' RACE reads, gives a single entry per CDR3 protein. The profile shows about 620,000 distinct CDR3 sequences, 21% of them singletons. The sequenced sample consisted of blood. All receptors derive from a man aged 65-85 years in good health.

The genes are TRBV28 and TRBJ2-7, with 8 bases identical to TRBD1. The CDR3 loop spans 14 amino acids. V dropped 5 bases and J dropped 5; count of bases not matched to a gene: 8. The germline CDR1 and CDR2 sequences are MDHEN and SYDVKM. The CDR3 bases are TGTGCCAGCAGTGGCCGGGACAGGCCTAACGAGCAGTACTTC. As protein: CASSGRDRPNEQYF.

This clonotype was seen only a few times. The chain joins TRBV21-1 to TRBJ2-4; the DNA was not used to check the table's D call, TRBD1. TRBV21-1 is labeled a pseudogene. The CDR3 spans 17 residues. The CDR3 DNA reads as TGTGCCAGCAGCAACCTACTGACAGAACTAGCCAAAAACATTCAGTACTTC. Translation: CASSNLLTELAKNIQYF.

The CDR3 sequence: CASSPTRESYNEQFF. DNA of the CDR3: TGTGCCAGCTCACCAACACGGGAGTCCTACAATGAGCAGTTCTTC. V is TRBV18 and J is TRBJ2-1; possibly TRBD2 for D (6 bases). V was clipped by 2 bases and J by 1 base, with 9 bases between them. This CDR3 is 15 amino acids long. Germline assignment: CDR1 KGHSH and CDR2 LQKENI.

The V call is TRBV20-1, the J call TRBJ1-5; possible D gene TRBD1, 6 bases. The CDR3 is made up of 13 amino acids. Per the germline V gene, CDR1 is DFQATT and CDR2 is SNEGSKA (reference sequence). V shed 6 bases and J shed 9 bases, with 18 bases lying between them. The CDR3 DNA is TGCAGTGCCGGGGGGCAGGGAGATCGGCCCCAGCATTTT. It encodes CSAGGQGDRPQHF.

This clonotype was seen a handful of times. The CDR3 reads CASSLVNRAQETQYF. The CDR3 bases are TGCGCCAGCAGCTTGGTAAACAGGGCGCAAGAGACCCAGTACTTC. The rearrangement joins TRBV5-1 to TRBJ2-5; possibly TRBD1 for D (6 bases). V dropped 0 bases and J dropped 2 bases, with 11 bases sitting between them. This CDR3 contains 15 residues. The germline V gene encodes CDR1 SGHRS and CDR2 YFSETQ.

The V gene is TRBV12-3 or TRBV12-4, the J gene TRBJ2-2; D unclear. V shed 6 bases and J shed 1 base, with 9 bases lying between them. CDR3 length: 14 amino acids. The CDR3 coding sequence is TGTGCCAGCAGGAACCCTCAGAACACCGGGGAGCTGTTTTTT. Protein sequence: CASRNPQNTGELFF.

The sample holds a few counts of this clonotype. The rearrangement uses TRBV5-1 and TRBJ2-1; possibly TRBD1 or TRBD2 for D (5 bases each). V shed 0 bases and J shed 4 bases, with 11 bases lying between them. The CDR3 sequence is 15 residues long. CDR1 is SGHRS and CDR2 is YFSETQ in the germline V gene. DNA of the CDR3: TGCGCCAGCAGCTTGGTCGGGACCCATTACAATGAGCAGTTCTTC. Translated, it gives CASSLVGTHYNEQFF.

The chain employs TRBV11-2 and TRBJ1-2; D possibly corresponds to TRBD1 (5 bases). There are 16 residues in the CDR3. The germline V gene encodes CDR1 SGHAT and CDR2 FQNNGV. V shed 4 bases and J shed 3 bases, with 18 bases lying between them. CDR3 DNA sequence: TGTGCCAGCAGCTCCCTTCAGATGGGGCATTACTATGGCTACACCTTC. It codes for CASSSLQMGHYYGYTF.

The chain recombines TRBV6-1 with TRBJ2-5; 9 bases map to TRBD2. Judging by the DNA end, TRBJ2-1 fits better; the J call may be wrong. From germline, CDR1 is MNHNS and CDR2 SASEGT. This CDR3 region has 18 residues. CDR3 coding DNA: TGTGCCAGCAGTGACTATAGTTTAAGCGGGAGGACATTCAATGAGCAGTTCTTC. It encodes CASSDYSLSGRTFNEQFF.

J is TRBJ2-7 and V is TRBV29-1; 9 positions match TRBD2. The CDR3 has 15 amino acids. The trim removed 5 bases at V and 0 bases at J, leaving 8 bases unmatched. The germline V gene encodes CDR1 SQVTM and CDR2 ANQGSEA. CDR3 sequence (DNA): TGCAGCGTTCTTAAACTAGCGGGCCTCTCCTACGAGCAGTACTTC. Residues: CSVLKLAGLSYEQYF.

The CDR3: CASSSSPAGGSTDTQYF. As DNA, the CDR3 is TGTGCCAGCAGTTCCTCCCCGGCGGGAGGTTCGACAGATACGCAGTATTTT. The chain uses TRBV28 and TRBJ2-3, with 8 bases fitting TRBD2. With V trimmed by 4 bases and J by 3 bases, 12 bases remained unmatched. CDR3 length: 17 amino acids. Germline loops: CDR1 MDHEN, CDR2 SYDVKM.

This clonotype was seen a few times. This CDR3 is CASSLRGKAGYEQYF. In DNA form, the CDR3 reads TGTGCCAGCAGCTTACGGGGGAAAGCGGGCTACGAGCAGTACTTC. This sequence joins TRBV7-2 and TRBJ2-7, with D possibly TRBD2 on 6 matching bases. CDR3 length: 15 residues. CDR1 is SGHTA, CDR2 FQGNSA, per germline. Trimming removed 2 bases from V and 3 bases from J, with 14 bases in between.

The chain couples TRBV5-4 to TRBJ2-5, with 9 bases identical to TRBD1. The V gene's germline CDR1 is SGHNT and CDR2 YYREEE (reference sequence). The CDR3 is made up of 15 amino acids. The V segment lost 5 bases and the J segment 1 base; nucleotides outside the gene matches: 6. This chain's CDR3 is CASRAGTGPQETQYF. Here the CDR3 DNA reads TGTGCCAGCAGAGCTGGGACAGGGCCCCAAGAGACCCAGTACTTC.

The gene calls are TRBV4-1 and TRBJ1-4; TRBD1 might be the D (5 bases). The germline CDR1 and CDR2 sequences are MGHRA and YSYEKL. Trimming removed 1 base at V and 1 base at J, with 7 bases between. The length of the CDR3 is 15 residues. The CDR3 coding sequence is TGCGCCAGCAGCCAAGTTCAGGGAACTAATGAAAAACTGTTTTTT. Amino acids: CASSQVQGTNEKLFF.